This T cell receptor (beta chain) is drawn from a study of blood T cell repertoires in COVID-19 (dated by TCRdb to 2019 to 2021). Some background on the complete study: Samples from collaborators originated in the United States, Italy and Spain and spanned both the acute and convalescent phases of COVID-19. The material from the prospective study consisted of cDNA or gDNA derived from T cells, B-cell-depleted T cells, or PBMCs. Subjects who had been exposed to COVID-19, were actively infected with it, or had recovered from it provided the deeply sampled blood TCRbeta repertoires that made up the dataset. The repertoires were released in a freely available public database meant as a resource for research on the immune response to SARS-CoV-2. Samples came from the ongoing ImmuneRACE study (first 160 participants) plus 1,254 subjects from 6 global collaborators. Nearly every sample came with metadata listing a de-identified subject ID, COVID-19 status, age in years and sex. Where HLA class I and class II types were available, the types were taken from metadata supplied by the sample provider, not from assay-based typing.

Here is what the overall study found, with its caveats: The amount of clinical and demographic metadata varied by source and participant and was provided uncurated.

Note on this clone: Its antigen specificity is not known. Per-base qualities were not stored, and no clone one base away is much larger.

Enrolling through a virtual design, the prospective study's participants ranged in age from roughly 18 to 89 years and lived across about two dozen United States geographic areas. Cohort assignment in the prospective study relied on participant-reported clinical history from a screening survey and a study questionnaire. ImmuneRACE Cohort 3 recovered participants were defined by two consecutive negative NP/OP PCR tests, healthcare professional clearance, or symptom resolution. Each participant in the prospective study had whole blood, serum and a nasopharyngeal or oropharyngeal swab collected by mobile phlebotomists. Additional blood draws and questionnaires over an approximately 2-month period could optionally be provided by prospective study participants. Prospective study blood samples were shipped either frozen or at room temperature before DNA extraction. TCRbeta CDR3 regions were amplified from genomic DNA using the immunoSEQ Assay, a bias-controlled multiplex PCR. As for how the authors treated the data: The number of nucleated cells in each sample was estimated from the amplification of reference gene primers within the assay. To quantify the absolute abundance of each unique TCRbeta CDR3 rearrangement, sequence reads were collapsed and filtered. For each sample, productive Simpson clonality was calculated by taking the square root of Simpson's diversity index across productive rearrangements. TCRdb holds this immuneACCESS table with in-frame rearrangements only. Some clones are missing; in checked studies, unresolved V genes explain under half, and the rest has no known cause. V and J calls and clone size are those listed in that table; D and trimming were worked out from the DNA. This sample is represented by some 150,000 clones; nearly 80% of them were singletons. The ten largest account for roughly 2.9% of the sample.

The CDR3 runs 14 residues from the cysteine to the phenylalanine. CDR3 DNA is the only sequence kept; it has 42 bases, read in frame from the first base. Per the germline V gene, ENHRY is the CDR1 and SYGVKD is the CDR2. Between the V and J ends, shortened by 2 bases and 0 bases respectively, the junction contains 7 bases. The chain joins TRBV10-3 to TRBJ1-1; no D gene can be assigned with confidence. This clonotype originated in a woman aged 45-65 years who had recovered from COVID-19. Sequencing used PBMCs or T cells enriched from blood (not recorded which). The nucleotide sequence reads TGTGCCATCAGTGAGAAACTGATGAACACTGAAGCTTTCTTT. Translated, it reads CAISEKLMNTEAFF.